This T cell receptor beta chain emerged from a study of cytomegalovirus exposure and HLA in healthy donors. For this clone: Its antigen is as yet unknown.

Primers for the PCR totalled 60 Vbeta and 13 Jbeta. Produced via immunoSEQ multiplex PCR; TCRdb's table is partial and in-frame only. The top ten clones hold 3% to 4% of a sample with 100,000 to 150,000 clones, 70% to 85% of them seen once. CDR1 and CDR2 (germline): LGHNA, YNFKEQ. The CDR3 length is 17 residues. With 0 bases clipped from V and 7 bases from J, the junction kept 13 bases outside the gene matches. Study-wide points: Researchers catalogued approximately 170 TCR beta chains as cytomegalovirus-associated.

The sequence came from a woman in her forties or fifties in good health and CMV-seronegative. Source material: PBMCs. The V gene is TRBV4-2, the J gene TRBJ1-2; 8 bases map to TRBD1. CDR3 loop: CASSQEFGFDRGGGYTF. In DNA form, the CDR3 reads TGTGCCAGCAGCCAAGAATTTGGGTTCGACAGGGGCGGTGGCTACACCTTC.